Given below is one T cell receptor beta chain in context. Its antigen remains unidentified. Per-base quality was not reported, and no clone a single base away is much larger than it. The immunoSEQ Assay, a bias-controlled multiplex PCR, was used to amplify TCRbeta CDR3 regions from genomic DNA. The original methods were these. Nucleated cell counts per sample were estimated from amplification of reference gene primers within the assay. To quantify the absolute abundance of each unique TCRbeta CDR3 rearrangement, sequence reads were collapsed and filtered. For each sample, productive Simpson clonality was calculated as the square root of Simpson's diversity index over productive rearrangements. TCRdb stores this immuneACCESS table with in-frame sequences only. Part of the clones is absent; in the studies checked, under half of the shortfall reflects unresolved V genes, and no reason is known for the rest. V, J and clone size are taken as reported in that table, and D and trimming were inferred from the DNA itself. Here the sample has a few hundred thousand clones; approximately 89% occur a single time. The ten largest clones take up over 9% of the sample.

The data originate from a study of blood T cell repertoires in COVID-19 (dated by TCRdb to 2020 to 2022). About the study as a whole: Collaborator samples came from the United States, Italy and Spain and covered acute and convalescent phases of COVID-19. The material from the prospective study consisted of cDNA or gDNA derived from T cells, B-cell-depleted T cells, or PBMCs. Deeply sampled blood TCRbeta repertoires from subjects exposed to, actively infected with, or recovered from COVID-19 were included in the dataset. The repertoires were released in a freely available public database intended as a resource for research on the immune response to SARS-CoV-2. The samples were drawn from the first 160 participants of the ongoing ImmuneRACE study and from about 1,200 subjects provided by 6 global collaborators. Nearly every sample came with metadata listing a de-identified subject ID, COVID-19 status, age in years and sex. Where HLA class I and class II types were available, the types were taken from metadata supplied by the sample provider, not from assay-based typing. Results the study describes overall, beyond this receptor: The amount of clinical and demographic metadata varied by source and participant and was provided uncurated.

The CDR3 holds 15 amino acids from the cysteine to the phenylalanine. Kept here is only the CDR3 DNA, which spans 45 bases and is read in frame from base 1. V gives up 4 bases and J gives up 1 base, and the segment between their germline ends measures 13 bases. The germline V gene provides CDR1 MGHDK and CDR2 SYGVNS. In the prospective study, participants were roughly 18 to 100 years old, resided in approximately 25 geographic areas of the United States, and were enrolled through a virtual design. In the prospective study, cohorts were assigned on the basis of participant-reported clinical history obtained from a screening survey and a study questionnaire. ImmuneRACE Cohort 3 recovered participants were defined by two consecutive negative NP/OP PCR tests, healthcare professional clearance, or symptom resolution. In the prospective study, whole blood, serum and a nasopharyngeal or oropharyngeal swab were collected from each participant by mobile phlebotomists. Participants in the prospective study had the option to provide additional blood draws and questionnaires over a 2-month period. Blood samples from the prospective study were shipped frozen or at room temperature prior to DNA extraction.

Specimen: PBMCs or T cells enriched from blood (not recorded which). In this chain, TRBV25-1 is recombined with TRBJ1-1; no D gene is confidently identified. The TCR sequence derives from a woman in her thirties or forties who had recovered from COVID-19. The DNA reads as follows: TGTGCCAGCAGTGTGCTTGCAGGAAAGAACACTGAAGCTTTCTTT. This translates into CASSVLAGKNTEAFF.